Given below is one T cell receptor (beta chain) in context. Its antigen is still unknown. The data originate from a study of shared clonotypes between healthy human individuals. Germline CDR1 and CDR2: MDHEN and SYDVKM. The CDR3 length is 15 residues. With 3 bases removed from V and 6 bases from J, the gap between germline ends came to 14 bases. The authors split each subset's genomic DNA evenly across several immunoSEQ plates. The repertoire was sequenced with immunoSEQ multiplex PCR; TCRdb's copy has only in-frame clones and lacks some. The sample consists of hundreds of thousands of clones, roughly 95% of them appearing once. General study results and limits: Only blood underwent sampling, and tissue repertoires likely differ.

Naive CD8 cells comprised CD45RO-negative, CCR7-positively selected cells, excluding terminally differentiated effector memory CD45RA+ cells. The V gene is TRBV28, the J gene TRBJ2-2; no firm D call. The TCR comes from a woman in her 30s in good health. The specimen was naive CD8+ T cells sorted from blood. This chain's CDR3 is CASSFRPQGAGELFF. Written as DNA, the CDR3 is TGTGCCAGCAGTTTTAGGCCCCAAGGCGCCGGGGAGCTGTTTTTT.